The present T cell receptor (beta chain) was sequenced within a study of OX40 agonist ivuxolimab in advanced cancers. CDR1 is LNHDA, CDR2 SQIVND, per germline (reference sequence). The CDR3 spans 11 residues. The V and J ends lost 5 bases and 5 bases respectively, with 6 bases between them. General study results and limits: The study observed clonal expansion of CD4+ and CD8+ blood T cells by week 6 at 0.1 to 3.0 mg/kg. Also showing low normalized T-cell clonal expansion were some of the nonresponders.

Comments on this clone: What it binds is unknown.

Clones were sequenced by immunoSEQ multiplex PCR, and TCRdb holds only the in-frame ones, with some missing. This table holds some 44,000 clones, approximately 83% found once. The source is an adult with an advanced solid tumor such as melanoma, head and neck, liver or kidney cancer. V is TRBV19 and J is TRBJ2-5; D not certain. This specimen consisted of CD4+ or CD8+ T cells sorted from blood, obtained in a trial of the OX40 agonist ivuxolimab. The CDR3 bases are TGTGCCAGTAGTGTTCGCGAGACCCAGTACTTC. Translation gives CASSVRETQYF.